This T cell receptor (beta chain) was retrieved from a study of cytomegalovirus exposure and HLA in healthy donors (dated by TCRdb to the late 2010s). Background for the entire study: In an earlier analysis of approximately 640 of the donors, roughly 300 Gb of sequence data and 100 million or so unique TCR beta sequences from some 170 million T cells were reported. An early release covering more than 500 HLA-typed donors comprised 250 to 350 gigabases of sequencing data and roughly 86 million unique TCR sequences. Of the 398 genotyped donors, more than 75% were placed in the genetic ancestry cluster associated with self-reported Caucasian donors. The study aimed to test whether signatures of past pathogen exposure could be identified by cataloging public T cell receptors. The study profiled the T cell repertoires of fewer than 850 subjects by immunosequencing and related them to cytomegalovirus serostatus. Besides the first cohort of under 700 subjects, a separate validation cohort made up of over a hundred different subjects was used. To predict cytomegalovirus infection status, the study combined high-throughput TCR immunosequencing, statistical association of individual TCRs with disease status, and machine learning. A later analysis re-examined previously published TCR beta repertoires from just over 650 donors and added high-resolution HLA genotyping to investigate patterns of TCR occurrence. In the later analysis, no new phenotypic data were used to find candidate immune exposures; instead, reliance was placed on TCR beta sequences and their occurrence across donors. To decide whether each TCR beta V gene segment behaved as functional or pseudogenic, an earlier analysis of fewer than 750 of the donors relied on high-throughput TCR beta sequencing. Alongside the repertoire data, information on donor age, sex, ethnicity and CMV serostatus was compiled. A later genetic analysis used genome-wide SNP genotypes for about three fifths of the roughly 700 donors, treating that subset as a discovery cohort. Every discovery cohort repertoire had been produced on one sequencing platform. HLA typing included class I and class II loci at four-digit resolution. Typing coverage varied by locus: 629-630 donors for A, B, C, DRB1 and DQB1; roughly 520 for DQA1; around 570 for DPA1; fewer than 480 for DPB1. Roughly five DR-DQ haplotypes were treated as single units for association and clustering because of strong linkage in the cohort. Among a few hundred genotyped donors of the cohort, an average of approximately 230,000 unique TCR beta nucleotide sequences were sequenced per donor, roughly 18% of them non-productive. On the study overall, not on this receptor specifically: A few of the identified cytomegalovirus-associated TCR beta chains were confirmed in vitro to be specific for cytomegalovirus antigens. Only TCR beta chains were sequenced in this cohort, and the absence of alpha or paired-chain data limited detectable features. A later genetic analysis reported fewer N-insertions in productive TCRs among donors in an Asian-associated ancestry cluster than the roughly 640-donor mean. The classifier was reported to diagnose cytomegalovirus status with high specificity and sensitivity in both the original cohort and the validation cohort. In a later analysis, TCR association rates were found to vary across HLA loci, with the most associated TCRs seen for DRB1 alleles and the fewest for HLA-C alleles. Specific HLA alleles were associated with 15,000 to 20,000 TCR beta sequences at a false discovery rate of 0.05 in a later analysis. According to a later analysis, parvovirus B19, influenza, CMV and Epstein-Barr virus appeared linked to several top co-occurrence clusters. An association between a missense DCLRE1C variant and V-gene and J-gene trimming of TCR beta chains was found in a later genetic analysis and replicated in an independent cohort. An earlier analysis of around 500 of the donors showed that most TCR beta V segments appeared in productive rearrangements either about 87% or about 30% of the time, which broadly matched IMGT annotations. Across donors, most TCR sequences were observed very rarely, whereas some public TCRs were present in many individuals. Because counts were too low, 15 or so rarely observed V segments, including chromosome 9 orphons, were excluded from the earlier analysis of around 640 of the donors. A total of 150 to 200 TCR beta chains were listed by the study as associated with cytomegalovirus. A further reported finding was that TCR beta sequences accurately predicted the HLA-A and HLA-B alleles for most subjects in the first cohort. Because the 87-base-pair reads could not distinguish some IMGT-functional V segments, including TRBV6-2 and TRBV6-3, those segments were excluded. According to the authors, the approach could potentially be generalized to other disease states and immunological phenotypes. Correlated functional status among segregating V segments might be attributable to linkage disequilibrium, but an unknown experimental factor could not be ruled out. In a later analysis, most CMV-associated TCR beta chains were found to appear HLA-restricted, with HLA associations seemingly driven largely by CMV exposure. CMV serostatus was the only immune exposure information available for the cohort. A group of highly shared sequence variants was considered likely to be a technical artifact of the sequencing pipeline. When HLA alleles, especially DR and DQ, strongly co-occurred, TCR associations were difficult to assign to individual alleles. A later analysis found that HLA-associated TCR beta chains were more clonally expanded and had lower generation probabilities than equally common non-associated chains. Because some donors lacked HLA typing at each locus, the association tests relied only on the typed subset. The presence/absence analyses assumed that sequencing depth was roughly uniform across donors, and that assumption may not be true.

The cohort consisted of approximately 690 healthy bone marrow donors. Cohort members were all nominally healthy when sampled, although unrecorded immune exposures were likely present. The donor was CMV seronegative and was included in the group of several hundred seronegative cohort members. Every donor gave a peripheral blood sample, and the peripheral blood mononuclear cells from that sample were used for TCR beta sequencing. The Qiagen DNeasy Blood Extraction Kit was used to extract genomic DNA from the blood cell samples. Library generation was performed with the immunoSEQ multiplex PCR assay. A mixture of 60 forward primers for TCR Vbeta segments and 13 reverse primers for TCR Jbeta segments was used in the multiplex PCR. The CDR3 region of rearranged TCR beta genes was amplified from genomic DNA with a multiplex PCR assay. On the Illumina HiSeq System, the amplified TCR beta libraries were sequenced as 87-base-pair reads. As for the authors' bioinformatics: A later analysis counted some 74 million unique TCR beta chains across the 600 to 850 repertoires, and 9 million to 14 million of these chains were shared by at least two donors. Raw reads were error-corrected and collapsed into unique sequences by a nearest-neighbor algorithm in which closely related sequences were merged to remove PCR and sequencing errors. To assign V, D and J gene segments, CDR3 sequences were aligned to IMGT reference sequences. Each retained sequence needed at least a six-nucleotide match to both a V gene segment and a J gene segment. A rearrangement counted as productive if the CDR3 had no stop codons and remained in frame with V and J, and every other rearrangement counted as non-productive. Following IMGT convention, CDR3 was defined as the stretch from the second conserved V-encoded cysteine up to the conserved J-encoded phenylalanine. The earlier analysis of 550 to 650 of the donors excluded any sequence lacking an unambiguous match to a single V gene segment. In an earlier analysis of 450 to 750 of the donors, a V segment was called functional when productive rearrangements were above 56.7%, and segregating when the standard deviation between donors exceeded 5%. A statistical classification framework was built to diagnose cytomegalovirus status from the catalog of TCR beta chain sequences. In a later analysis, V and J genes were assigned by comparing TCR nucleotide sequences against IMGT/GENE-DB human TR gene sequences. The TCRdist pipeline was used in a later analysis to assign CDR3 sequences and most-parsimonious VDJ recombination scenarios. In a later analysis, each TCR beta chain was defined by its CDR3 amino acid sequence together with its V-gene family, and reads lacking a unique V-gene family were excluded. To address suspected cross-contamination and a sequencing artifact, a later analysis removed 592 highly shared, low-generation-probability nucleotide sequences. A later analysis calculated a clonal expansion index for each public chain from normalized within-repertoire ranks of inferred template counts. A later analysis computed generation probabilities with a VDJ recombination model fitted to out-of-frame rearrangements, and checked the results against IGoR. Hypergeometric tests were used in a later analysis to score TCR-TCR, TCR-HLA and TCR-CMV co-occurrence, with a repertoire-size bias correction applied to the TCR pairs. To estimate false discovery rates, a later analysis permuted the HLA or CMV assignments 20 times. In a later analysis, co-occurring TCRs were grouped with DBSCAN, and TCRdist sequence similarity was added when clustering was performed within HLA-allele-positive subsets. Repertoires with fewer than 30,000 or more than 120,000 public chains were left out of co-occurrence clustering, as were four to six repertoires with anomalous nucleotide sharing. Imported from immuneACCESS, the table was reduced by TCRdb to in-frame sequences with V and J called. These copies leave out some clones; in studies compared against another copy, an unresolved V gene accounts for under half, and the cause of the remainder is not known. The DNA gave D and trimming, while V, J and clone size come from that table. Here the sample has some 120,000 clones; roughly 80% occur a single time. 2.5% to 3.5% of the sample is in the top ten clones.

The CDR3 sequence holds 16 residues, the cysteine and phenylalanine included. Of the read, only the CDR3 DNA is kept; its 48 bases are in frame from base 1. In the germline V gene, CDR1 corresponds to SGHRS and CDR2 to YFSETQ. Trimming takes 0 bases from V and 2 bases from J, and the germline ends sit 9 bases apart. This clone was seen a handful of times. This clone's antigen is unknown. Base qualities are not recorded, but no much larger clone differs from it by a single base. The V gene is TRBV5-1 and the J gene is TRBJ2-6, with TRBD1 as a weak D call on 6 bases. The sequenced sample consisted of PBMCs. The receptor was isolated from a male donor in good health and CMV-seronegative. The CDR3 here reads CASSLDAGAGANVLTF. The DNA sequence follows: TGCGCCAGCAGCTTGGATGCAGGGGCTGGGGCCAACGTCCTGACTTTC.